The clone carrying this T cell receptor (beta chain) was detected many times. The antigen is not known. This sample is part of a study of tumor-infiltrating lymphocytes in primary liver carcinoma. Study background: Samples returned roughly 3.5 to 8 million productive TCRbeta reads, a yield that was similar across tissue types. Findings and limits, study-wide: The study found tumor-adjacent and tumor-blood pairs overlapped less than tumor region pairs.

A primer matching the constant region was used to make TCR beta cDNA from approximately 520 ng of total RNA. What produced the TCR beta libraries was three nested multiplex PCR rounds using slightly modified ARM-PCR. Both of the initial two PCR rounds ran for nine to ten cycles and employed TRBV1-TRBV30 forward primers alongside a C-beta reverse primer. Using its own MiXCR run on the multiplex PCR reads, TCRdb lists one record per CDR3 protein. The table shows approximately 330,000 distinct CDR3 sequences, with about 65% occurring only once. This CDR3 region has 15 residues. V lost 5 bases and J lost 2; bases outside the gene matches: 4. Unsorted whole blood yielded the blood RNA, and germline DNA was also extracted. Patients had chronic HBV infection and were treatment-naive.

The clonotype comes from a man aged 40-50 years with primary liver carcinoma and hepatitis B virus infection. The sample comprised peripheral blood. The rearrangement links TRBV12-3 or TRBV12-4 to TRBJ2-7; 12 nucleotides line up with TRBD2. As DNA, the CDR3 is TGTGCCAGCAGTCTGGGACTAGCGGGCCCCTACGAGCAGTACTTC. The encoded protein is CASSLGLAGPYEQYF.